These 25 T cell receptor beta chains originate from one sample sequenced in a study of regulatory T cells in long-lasting Graves disease. Relying on iRepertoire HTBI primers and Arm-PCR of CDR3 regions, the team built TCR beta libraries. TCRdb analysed the multiplex PCR reads with MiXCR anew, one entry per CDR3 protein. This sample yields 450,000 to 700,000 distinct CDR3 sequences, of which approximately 13% are seen a single time; roughly a tenth belongs to the top ten. Time point specified: newly diagnosed GD, antithyroid drugs for less than 3 months. The TCR library was prepared using RNA isolated from PBMCs. The data were also submitted as part of a second study, on T cells in Graves' hyperthyroidism and ophthalmopathy.

Sequenced here: peripheral blood mononuclear cells (PBMCs), sampled at new diagnosis, from a patient treated with antithyroid drugs. These receptors came from a man aged 25-40 years with Graves disease.

The rearrangement uses TRBV19 and TRBJ1-5, with 7 nucleotides matching TRBD1. The CDR3 totals 13 residues. The V gene's germline CDR1 is LNHDA and CDR2 SQIVND (reference sequence). V lost 7 bases to trimming and J lost 4 bases; unmatched junction nucleotides: 4. The CDR3 sequence is CASTPTGNQPQHF. The CDR3 bases are TGTGCCAGTACCCCGACAGGGAATCAGCCCCAGCATTTT.

In its sample, this clonotype was seen many times. The chain couples TRBV12-3 or TRBV12-4 to TRBJ2-1; TRBD2 matches at 8 bases. The CDR3 consists of 14 residues. J was trimmed by 3 bases and V by 6 bases; bases with no gene match: 4. The CDR3 reads CASSPGTSYNEQFF. The CDR3 DNA follows: TGTGCCAGCAGCCCCGGGACTAGCTACAATGAGCAGTTCTTC.

The rearrangement links TRBV10-2 to TRBJ2-1, with D perhaps TRBD2 (6 bases). Looked up from germline, CDR1 is WSHSY and CDR2 is SAAADI. Trimming left V 6 bases short and J 0 bases short, with 12 bases between. The CDR3 runs 15 residues. CDR3 region: CASRGDFLSYNEQFF. The CDR3 DNA is TGCGCCAGCAGGGGGGACTTCCTCTCCTACAATGAGCAGTTCTTC.

This clonotype was recorded only once. The likely explanation is a read error, given a far larger clone one base away. The rearrangement links TRBV27 to TRBJ2-7; D may be TRBD1 (6 bases). Near its end, the DNA agrees better with TRBJ2-1, so the J call may be wrong. CDR1 and CDR2 from the germline V gene are MNHEY and SMNVEV (reference sequence). CDR3 length equals 15 residues. This CDR3 is CASSWGLDSCNEQFF. For the CDR3, the DNA is TGTGCCAGCAGTTGGGGGCTAGACTCCTGCAATGAGCAGTTCTTC.

This clonotype showed up many times. The CDR3 region is CASLGINEQFF. CDR3 nucleotide sequence: TGTGCCAGCCTCGGAATCAATGAGCAGTTCTTC. This chain uses TRBV2 with TRBJ2-1, with D uncertain. Per germline, CDR1 SNHLY and CDR2 FYNNEI. The V end lost 8 bases, the J end lost 6 bases, and 8 bases lay between the germline ends. The CDR3 has 11 residues.

The genes are TRBV27 and TRBJ2-4; D possibly matches TRBD1 or TRBD2 (6 bases each). Germline V CDR1 and CDR2: MNHEY, SMNVEV (reference sequence). The CDR3 spans 15 residues. Trimming took 2 bases from V and 4 from J, leaving 12 bases between them. CDR3 sequence reads: CASSLLGGSKNIQYF. The CDR3 DNA reads as TGTGCCAGCAGTTTACTGGGGGGCTCAAAAAACATTCAGTACTTC.

Many counts were recorded for this clonotype. The chain employs TRBV20-1 and TRBJ2-1, with D possibly being TRBD2 (6 bases). Trimming removed 3 bases at V and 0 bases at J, with 12 bases between. Germline lookup yields CDR1 DFQATT and CDR2 SNEGSKA (reference sequence). This CDR3 comprises 15 residues. The CDR3 sequence: CSARGLGGSYNEQFF. The CDR3 region has the DNA TGCAGTGCTAGGGGACTTGGCGGCTCCTACAATGAGCAGTTCTTC.

Remarks on this clonotype: A read error may be the cause here, since a much bigger clone is one base away. The chain employs TRBV20-1 and TRBJ2-7, with 12 bases aligning to TRBD2. Germline V CDR1 and CDR2: DFQATT, SNEGSKA (reference sequence). The CDR3 has 15 residues. The CDR3 nucleotides read TGCGGGGCCCCCCCCCCTCTAGCGGGAGGGCTTGAGCAGTACTTC. This gives the protein CGAPPPLAGGLEQYF.

This clonotype appeared many times. The rearrangement joins TRBV12-3 or TRBV12-4 to TRBJ2-7, with TRBD2 identical over 13 bases. There are 14 residues in the CDR3. The V gene end was trimmed by 6 bases and the J gene end by 7 bases; junction bases not matched to a gene: 6. The CDR3 region has the DNA TGTGCCAGCAGAAAGGGACTAGCGGGATGGGAGCAGTACTTC. This encodes CASRKGLAGWEQYF.

V is TRBV10-1 and J is TRBJ1-1, with a weak D call TRBD1 (6 bases). V was clipped by 5 bases and J by 5 bases, with 12 bases between them. This CDR3 comprises 13 residues. In germline, CDR1 is WNHNN, CDR2 SYGVQD (reference sequence). The CDR3 spells CASSRDQGTEAFF. In DNA form, the CDR3 reads TGCGCCAGCAGTCGGGACCAGGGGACTGAAGCTTTCTTT.

The J gene is TRBJ2-5, the V gene TRBV20-1, with 9 bases that match TRBD1. This CDR3 has 15 residues. CDR1 and CDR2 (germline): DFQATT, SNEGSKA (reference sequence). V was clipped by 6 bases and J by 0 bases; unmatched bases: 8. CDR3 sequence (DNA): TGCAGTGCCACAGGGGGCGGAGCAAACCAAGAGACCCAGTACTTC. This codes for CSATGGGANQETQYF.

There are many counts of this clonotype. The J gene is TRBJ1-1, the V gene TRBV29-1; TRBD1 is a possible D gene (5 bases). This CDR3 has 13 residues. The germline gives CDR1 SQVTM, CDR2 ANQGSEA. CDR3 nucleotide sequence: TGCGCAACCGCCGTGGGGGGGAACACTGAAGCTTTCTTT. Translation gives CATAVGGNTEAFF.

Ten or more counts support this clonotype. This chain uses TRBV24-1 with TRBJ2-5; 11 bases agree with TRBD1. The trim removed 4 bases at V and 4 bases at J, leaving 4 bases unmatched. The germline gives CDR1 KGHDR, CDR2 SFDVKD. CDR3 size: 15 residues. CDR3 coding DNA: TGTGCCACCAGTGAACATGGGACAGGGGGAGAGACCCAGTACTTC. Protein product: CATSEHGTGGETQYF.

The chain has TRBV20-1 and TRBJ2-7; TRBD1 agrees at 7 bases. V was pared by 2 bases and J by 3 bases, with 10 bases of the junction left unmatched. The germline V gene encodes CDR1 DFQATT and CDR2 SNEGSKA (reference sequence). CDR3 length: 15 amino acids. CDR3 protein: CSARLHEGGGYEQYF. Written as DNA, the CDR3 is TGCAGTGCTAGATTGCACGAAGGGGGCGGCTACGAGCAGTACTTC.

This clonotype was picked up many times. This chain links TRBV5-1 with TRBJ2-1; D perhaps matches TRBD2 (6 bases). Germline V gene sequence: CDR1 SGHRS, CDR2 YFSETQ. This CDR3 region has 15 residues. V dropped 4 bases and J dropped 0 bases, with 11 bases sitting between them. The CDR3 nucleotides are TGCGCCAGCAGCGCGGGACTTAGCTCCTACAATGAGCAGTTCTTC. Translating it yields CASSAGLSSYNEQFF.

This clonotype came up many times. The chain carries TRBV7-8 and TRBJ2-1; 8 bases map to TRBD1. The J call may not be correct, given that the DNA end is closer to TRBJ2-5. The germline CDR1 and CDR2 sequences are SGHVS and FQNEAQ. The CDR3 extends over 14 amino acids. The CDR3 sequence is CASSSTTGEETQYF. CDR3 DNA: TGTGCCAGCAGCTCCACGACAGGGGAAGAGACCCAGTACTTC.

This chain joins TRBV6-5 and TRBJ1-1, with 7 bases aligning to TRBD1. Trimming at V came to 0 bases and at J to 7 bases, leaving 17 bases not matched to a gene. This CDR3 has 18 residues. The germline gives CDR1 MNHEY, CDR2 SVGAGI. CDR3 region: CASSYSIPSRQGGLEAFF. CDR3 coding DNA: TGTGCCAGCAGTTACTCAATCCCCAGCCGTCAAGGGGGCCTTGAAGCTTTCTTT.

The V and J genes are TRBV12-3 or TRBV12-4 and TRBJ1-2; 8 bases are shared with TRBD1. The ends lost 10 bases at V and 4 bases at J; junction bases unmatched: 20. The CDR3 runs to 17 residues. The CDR3 nucleotides read TGTGCCACCTATTCGCCCGCAGGGGGCGCCGCTTTCTATGGCTACACCTTC. Its protein is CATYSPAGGAAFYGYTF.

The sample holds many counts of this clonotype. This chain uses TRBV6-1 with TRBJ2-1; D call uncertain. CDR3 length equals 15 residues. Germline CDR1 is MNHNS and CDR2 is SASEGT. The ends were cut back, 3 bases at V and 4 bases at J, with 13 bases in the middle. The CDR3 sequence: CASSDLIPFYNEQFF. The CDR3 DNA reads as TGTGCCAGCAGTGATCTCATACCCTTTTACAATGAGCAGTTCTTC.

This clonotype was recorded many times. The chain carries TRBV12-3 or TRBV12-4 and TRBJ2-1, with a tentative D call TRBD2 (5 bases). Trimming removed 3 bases from V and 7 bases from J, with 10 bases in between. CDR3 length: 13 residues. The CDR3 spells CASSFGEFNEQFF. CDR3 bases: TGTGCCAGCAGTTTCGGGGAGTTTAATGAGCAGTTCTTC.

This clonotype was seen many times. The chain links TRBV20-1 to TRBJ2-7; TRBD1 is a possible D gene (5 bases). Trimming removed 6 bases at V and 0 bases at J, with 21 bases between. The germline gives CDR1 DFQATT, CDR2 SNEGSKA (reference sequence). The CDR3 is 16 amino acids. CDR3 protein: CSADRGLRGNSYEQYF. In DNA form, the CDR3 reads TGCAGTGCCGATAGGGGTCTTCGTGGGAACTCCTACGAGCAGTACTTC.

This clonotype has more than one count but fewer than ten. The rearrangement joins TRBV5-6 to TRBJ2-7, with D possibly matching TRBD2 (5 bases). V was clipped by 5 bases and J by 4 bases, with 16 bases between them. The CDR3 is 14 residues long. Germline V gene sequence: CDR1 SGHDT, CDR2 YYEEEE. The CDR3 nucleotides read TGTGCCAGCAGGTACCGGGAACTTTCTTACGAGCAGTACTTC. Its translation: CASRYRELSYEQYF.

This clonotype was recorded at least ten times. The V and J genes are TRBV2 and TRBJ2-7; 8 nucleotides align to TRBD2. V lost 6 bases to trimming and J lost 2 bases; unmatched junction nucleotides: 3. The length of the CDR3 is 13 residues. The germline V gene encodes CDR1 SNHLY and CDR2 FYNNEI. Here the CDR3 reads CASSKTSAYEQYF. The DNA of the CDR3 is TGTGCCAGCAGCAAGACTAGCGCCTACGAGCAGTACTTC.

This clonotype occurred many times. J is TRBJ2-3 and V is TRBV27; D is undetermined. This CDR3 spans 16 amino acids. Trimming pared 3 bases from V and 0 bases from J, leaving 13 bases between. CDR1 is MNHEY and CDR2 is SMNVEV in the germline V gene (reference sequence). The CDR3: CASSLRSYPSTDTQYF. Here the CDR3 DNA reads TGTGCCAGCAGTTTGCGATCCTACCCTAGCACAGATACGCAGTATTTT.

Worth noting for this clonotype: Since a much larger clone is just one base distant, this may be a read error. The V call is TRBV13, the J call TRBJ2-1; D could derive from TRBD1 or TRBD2 (6 bases each). The V gene lost 5 bases and the J gene lost 4 bases, with 15 bases spanning the gap. The CDR3 covers 15 residues. Germline V CDR1 and CDR2: PRHDT, FYEKMQ (reference sequence). The CDR3 DNA reads as TGTGCCAGCAGCCACACTAGGGGGGTATACAATGAGCAGTTCTTC. Amino acid sequence: CASSHTRGVYNEQFF.